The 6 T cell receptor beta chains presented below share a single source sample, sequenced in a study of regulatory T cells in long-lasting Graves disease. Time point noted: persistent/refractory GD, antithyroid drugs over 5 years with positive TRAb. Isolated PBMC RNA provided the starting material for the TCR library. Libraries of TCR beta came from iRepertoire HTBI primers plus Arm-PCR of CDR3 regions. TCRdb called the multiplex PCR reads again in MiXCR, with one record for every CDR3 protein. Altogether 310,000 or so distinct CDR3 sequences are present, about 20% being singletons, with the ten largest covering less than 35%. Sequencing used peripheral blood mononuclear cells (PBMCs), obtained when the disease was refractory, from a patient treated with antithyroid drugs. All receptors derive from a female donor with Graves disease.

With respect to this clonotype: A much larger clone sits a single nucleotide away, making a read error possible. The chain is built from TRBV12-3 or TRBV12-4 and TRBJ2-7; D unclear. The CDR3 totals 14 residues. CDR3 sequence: CASSPPERVYERYF. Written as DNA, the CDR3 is TGTGCCAGCAGCCCCCCCGAACGTGTCTACGAGCGGTACTTC.

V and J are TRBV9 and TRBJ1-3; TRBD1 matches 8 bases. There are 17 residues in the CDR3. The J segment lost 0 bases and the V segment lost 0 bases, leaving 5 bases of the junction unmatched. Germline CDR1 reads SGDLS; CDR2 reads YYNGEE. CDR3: CASSVDGTGSSGNTIYF. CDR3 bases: TGTGCCAGCAGCGTAGACGGGACAGGTAGCTCTGGAAACACCATATATTTT. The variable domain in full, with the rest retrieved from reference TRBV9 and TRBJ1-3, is DSGVTQTPKHLITATGQRVTLRCSPRSGDLSVYWYQQSLDQGLQFLIQYYNGEERAKGNILERFSAQQFPDLHSELNLSSLELGDSALYFCASSVDGTGSSGNTIYFGEGSWLTVV.

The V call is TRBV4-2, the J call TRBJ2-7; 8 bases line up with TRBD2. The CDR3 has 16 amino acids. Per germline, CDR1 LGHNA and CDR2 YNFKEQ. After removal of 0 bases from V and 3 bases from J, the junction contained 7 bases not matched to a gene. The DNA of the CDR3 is TGTGCCAGCAGCCAAGATCCGGGGGGGCCTGTCTACGAGCAGTACTTC. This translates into CASSQDPGGPVYEQYF.

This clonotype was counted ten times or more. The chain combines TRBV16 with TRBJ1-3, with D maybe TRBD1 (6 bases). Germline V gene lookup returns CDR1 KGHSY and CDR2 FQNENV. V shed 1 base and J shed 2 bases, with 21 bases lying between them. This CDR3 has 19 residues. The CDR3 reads CASSQYQGTGQFAGNTIYF. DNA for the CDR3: TGTGCCAGCAGCCAATATCAGGGGACGGGCCAATTCGCTGGAAACACCATATATTTT.

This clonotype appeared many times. As DNA, the CDR3 is TGTGCCAGCAGCCAAATGGGGGGCGCCCGTGAAAAACTGTTTTTT. Translating it yields CASSQMGGAREKLFF. This chain joins TRBV13 and TRBJ1-4; a weak D match, TRBD1 (6 bases). CDR3 length: 15 residues. CDR1 is PRHDT and CDR2 is FYEKMQ in the germline V gene (reference sequence). V was cut by 5 bases and J by 7 bases, with 17 bases left in between.

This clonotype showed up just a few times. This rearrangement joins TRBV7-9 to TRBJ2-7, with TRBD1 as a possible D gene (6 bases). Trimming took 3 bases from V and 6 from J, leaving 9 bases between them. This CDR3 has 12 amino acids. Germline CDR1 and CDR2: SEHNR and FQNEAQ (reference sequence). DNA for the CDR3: TGTGCCAGCAGCTTGGGGGCCTTCGAGCAGTACTTC. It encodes CASSLGAFEQYF.